The source of this T cell receptor beta chain is a study of technical replicates of blood from a handful of donors. The table came from immunoSEQ multiplex PCR; TCRdb's copy has only in-frame clones and leaves some out. The profile shows about 73,000 clones, over 90% of them singletons. Germline V lookup: CDR1 SGHDT, CDR2 YYEEEE. Trimming removed 1 base from V and 0 bases from J, with 13 bases in between. There are 17 residues in the CDR3. This clone occurred once. This clonotype originated in a human donor in good health. Some clones in this sample may be carry-over from other donors' samples. This sequence joins TRBV5-6 and TRBJ2-2; D perhaps matches TRBD1 (6 bases). The sequenced sample consisted of PBMCs. CDR3 sequence reads: CASSLLFRQANTGELFF. The CDR3, as DNA: TGTGCCAGCAGCTTGCTATTCCGACAGGCGAACACCGGGGAGCTGTTTTTT.